This TCR beta chain derives from a study of T cells in Graves' hyperthyroidism and ophthalmopathy. TCR beta CDR3 regions were amplified from RNA. The HTBI primer set drove a first-round RT-PCR of the TCR CDR3. TCRdb reprocessed the multiplex PCR reads with MiXCR, giving one entry per CDR3 protein. The table has 500,000 to 650,000 distinct CDR3 sequences, 17% seen once. Whole-study results and caveats: The majority of expanded thyroid clonotypes above 0.001 also appeared in blood.

This clonotype was counted ten times or more. No antigen is known for it. The clonotype originates from a woman between 18 and 30 years old with Graves' ophthalmopathy. The specimen sequenced was blood.

CDR3 nucleotide sequence: TGTGCCAGCAGCTTCTATTCTGGGGAGCTGTTTTTT. As protein: CASSFYSGELFF. V is TRBV11-2 and J is TRBJ2-2; no reliable D call. The CDR3 is made up of 12 amino acids. V was clipped by 3 bases and J by 8 bases, with 7 bases between them. Germline values: CDR1 SGHAT, CDR2 FQNNGV.